This section outlines one T cell receptor beta chain sequence together with its context. Its target is not known. This sample is part of a study of blood T cells in healthy people across ages. Findings of the study overall: PBMCs left unsorted prevented a conclusive naive versus antigen-experienced comparison.

The use of a sample-barcoded 5' primer and a J-beta primer mix characterized a second PCR of roughly 6 to 11 cycles. MiXCR, run by TCRdb on the 5' RACE reads, gives a single entry per CDR3 protein. The sample consists of some 1.4 million distinct CDR3 sequences, 42% of them appearing once. The CDR3 consists of 18 residues. Germline lookup yields CDR1 MNHEY and CDR2 SVGAGI. The V end was cut by 8 bases, the J end by 5 bases, with 27 bases between. This chain links TRBV6-5 with TRBJ2-2; maybe TRBD2 (6 bases). The TCR originated in a woman aged 18 to 35 in good health. Material for sequencing was blood. Written as DNA, the CDR3 is TGTGCCAGCGGGTACCCCTATACCGGGAGCCATAATACCGGGGAGCTGTTTTTT. Translating gives CASGYPYTGSHNTGELFF.